This TCR beta chain was recorded in a study of control samples from healthy donors and cancer patients. V lost 3 bases and J 2 bases, leaving 12 bases between the germline ends. The CDR3 is made up of 14 amino acids. Germline lookup yields CDR1 SGHRS and CDR2 YFSETQ. This clone was observed once. Clones were sequenced by immunoSEQ multiplex PCR, and TCRdb holds only the in-frame ones, with some missing. The profile covers tens of thousands of clones, with 90% to 95% appearing a single time and about 1.5% taken by the ten largest. The sequence was obtained from a woman in her twenties or thirties in good health. Input material: blood. The rearrangement links TRBV5-1 to TRBJ2-7; D remains unclear. In nucleotides, the CDR3 is TGCGCCAGCAGCTCTGTGCCAGGAGCCTACGAGCAGTACTTC. Translated: CASSSVPGAYEQYF.